Below are 4 T cell receptor beta chains sequenced from a single sample in a study of T cell repertoires in aging, cancer and after chemotherapy. TRB rearrangements spanning V, D and J were amplified using mixed TRB-A/B primers. Via MiXCR, TCRdb re-called the multiplex PCR reads, giving one row per CDR3 protein. The sample contains 8,900 or so distinct CDR3 sequences, 34% of which appear only once. The template was genomic DNA from peripheral blood, not RNA. Material: blood. All receptors come from a human donor in good health.

V and J are TRBV20-1 and TRBJ1-1; 9 bases match TRBD1. Germline CDR1 is DFQATT and CDR2 is SNEGSKA (reference sequence). J gave up 5 bases and V 5 bases, and 6 bases lay outside the gene matches. This CDR3 contains 13 residues. Here the CDR3 reads CSAWTGDWTEAFF. The CDR3 coding sequence is TGCAGTGCTTGGACAGGGGATTGGACTGAAGCTTTCTTT.

The chain combines TRBV6-5 with TRBJ2-1; 14 bases are a match to TRBD2. The CDR3 spans 16 residues. Germline V CDR1 and CDR2: MNHEY, SVGAGI. V dropped 7 bases and J dropped 2; count of bases not matched to a gene: 4. The CDR3 protein is CASTKTSGGAYNEQFF. The CDR3 DNA is TGTGCCAGCACTAAGACTAGCGGGGGGGCCTACAATGAGCAGTTCTTC.

V is TRBV6-5 and J is TRBJ2-5; 8 bases are a match to TRBD1. After removal of 2 bases from V and 5 bases from J, the junction contained 13 bases not matched to a gene. There are 17 residues in the CDR3. Germline V gene sequence: CDR1 MNHEY, CDR2 SVGAGI. The CDR3 protein is CASSYSPGQGARETQYF. The CDR3 bases are TGTGCCAGCAGTTACAGCCCAGGGCAGGGGGCTCGGGAGACCCAGTACTTC.

In its sample, this clonotype was seen a few times. V usage is TRBV30 and J usage is TRBJ2-5; D unclear. CDR1 and CDR2 (germline): GTSNPN, SVGIG (reference sequence). CDR3 size: 12 residues. Trimming took off 0 bases at V and 2 bases at J, with 4 bases between the two ends. This CDR3 is CAWSVGQETQYF. CDR3 coding DNA: TGTGCCTGGAGTGTCGGACAAGAGACCCAGTACTTC.